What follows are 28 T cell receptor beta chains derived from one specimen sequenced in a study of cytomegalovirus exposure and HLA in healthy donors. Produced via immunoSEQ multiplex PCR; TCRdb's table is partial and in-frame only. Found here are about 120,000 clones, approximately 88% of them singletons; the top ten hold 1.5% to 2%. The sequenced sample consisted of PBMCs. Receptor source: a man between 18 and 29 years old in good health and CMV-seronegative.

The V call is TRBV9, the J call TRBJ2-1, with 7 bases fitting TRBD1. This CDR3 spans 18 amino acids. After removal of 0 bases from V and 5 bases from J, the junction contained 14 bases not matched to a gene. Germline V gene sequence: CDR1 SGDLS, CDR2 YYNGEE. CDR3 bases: TGTGCCAGCAGCGTAGCCTCGGTGGGACAGCTAAGGGACAATGAGCAGTTCTTC. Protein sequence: CASSVASVGQLRDNEQFF.

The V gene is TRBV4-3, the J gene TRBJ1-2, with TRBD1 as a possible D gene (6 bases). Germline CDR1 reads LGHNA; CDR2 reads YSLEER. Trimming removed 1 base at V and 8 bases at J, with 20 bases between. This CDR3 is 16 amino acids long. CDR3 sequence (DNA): TGCGCCAGCAGCCAAGGGGAATCTCTGGGGGCGCGGGGCTACACCTTC. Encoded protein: CASSQGESLGARGYTF.

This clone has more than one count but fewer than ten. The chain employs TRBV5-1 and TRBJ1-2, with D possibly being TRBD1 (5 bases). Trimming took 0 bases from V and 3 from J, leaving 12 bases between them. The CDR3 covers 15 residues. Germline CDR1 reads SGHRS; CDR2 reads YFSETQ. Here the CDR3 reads CASSLERGLDYGYTF. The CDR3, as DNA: TGCGCCAGCAGCTTGGAAAGGGGACTAGACTATGGCTACACCTTC.

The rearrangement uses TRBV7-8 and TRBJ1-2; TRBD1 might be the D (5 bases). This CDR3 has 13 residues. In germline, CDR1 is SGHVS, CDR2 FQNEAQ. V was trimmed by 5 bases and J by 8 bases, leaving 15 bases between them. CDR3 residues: CASSVQGANGYTF. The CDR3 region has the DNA TGTGCCAGCAGCGTGCAAGGGGCTAACGGCTACACCTTC. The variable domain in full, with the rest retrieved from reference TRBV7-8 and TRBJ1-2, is GAGVSQSPRYKVAKRGQDVALRCDPISGHVSLFWYQQALGQGPEFLTYFQNEAQLDKSGLPSDRFFAERPEGSVSTLKIQRTQQEDSAVYLCASSVQGANGYTFGSGTRLTVV.

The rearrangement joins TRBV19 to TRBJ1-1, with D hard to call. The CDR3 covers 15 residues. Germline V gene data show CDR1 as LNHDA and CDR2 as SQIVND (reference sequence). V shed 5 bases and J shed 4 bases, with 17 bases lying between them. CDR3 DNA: TGTGCCAGTAGTTCGACGGCATCACGGGGCACTGAAGCTTTCTTT. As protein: CASSSTASRGTEAFF.

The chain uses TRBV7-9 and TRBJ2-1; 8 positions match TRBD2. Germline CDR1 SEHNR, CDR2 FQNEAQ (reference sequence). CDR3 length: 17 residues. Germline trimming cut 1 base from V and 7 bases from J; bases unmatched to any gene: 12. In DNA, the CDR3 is TGTGCCAGCAGCTTAGGCCGCCCAGCGGGGGCAGGGAATGAGCAGTTCTTC. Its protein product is CASSLGRPAGAGNEQFF.

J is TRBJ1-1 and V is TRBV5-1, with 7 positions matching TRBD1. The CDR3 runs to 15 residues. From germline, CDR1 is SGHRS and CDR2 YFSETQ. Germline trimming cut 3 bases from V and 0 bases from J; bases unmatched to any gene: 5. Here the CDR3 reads CASSSLGGMNTEAFF. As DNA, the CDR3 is TGCGCCAGCAGCTCGCTAGGGGGCATGAACACTGAAGCTTTCTTT.

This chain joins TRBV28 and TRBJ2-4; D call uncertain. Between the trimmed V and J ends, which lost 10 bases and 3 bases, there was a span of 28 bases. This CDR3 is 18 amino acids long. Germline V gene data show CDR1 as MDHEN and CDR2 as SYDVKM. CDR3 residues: CATVSTKLSVLNKNIQYF. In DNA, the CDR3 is TGTGCCACTGTGTCCACTAAATTGTCAGTGTTGAACAAAAACATTCAGTACTTC.

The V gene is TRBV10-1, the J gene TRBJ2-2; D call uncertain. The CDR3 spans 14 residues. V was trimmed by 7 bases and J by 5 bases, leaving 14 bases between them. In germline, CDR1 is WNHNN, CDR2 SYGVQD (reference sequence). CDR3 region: CASTRSRGTGELFF. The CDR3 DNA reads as TGCGCCAGCACTCGGAGTCGTGGGACCGGGGAGCTGTTTTTT.

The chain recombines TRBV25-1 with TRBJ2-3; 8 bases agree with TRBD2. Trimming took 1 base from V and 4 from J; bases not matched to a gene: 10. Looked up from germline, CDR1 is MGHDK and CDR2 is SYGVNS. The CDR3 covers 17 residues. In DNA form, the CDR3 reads TGTGCCAGCAGTGAATCCATGGCGGGGGGCTTGGCAGATACGCAGTATTTT. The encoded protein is CASSESMAGGLADTQYF.

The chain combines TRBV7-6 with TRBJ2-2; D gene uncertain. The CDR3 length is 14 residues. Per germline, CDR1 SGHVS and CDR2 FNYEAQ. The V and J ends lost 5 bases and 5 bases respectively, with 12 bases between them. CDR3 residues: CASSPKRATGELFF. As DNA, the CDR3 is TGTGCCAGCAGCCCCAAAAGAGCGACCGGGGAGCTGTTTTTT.

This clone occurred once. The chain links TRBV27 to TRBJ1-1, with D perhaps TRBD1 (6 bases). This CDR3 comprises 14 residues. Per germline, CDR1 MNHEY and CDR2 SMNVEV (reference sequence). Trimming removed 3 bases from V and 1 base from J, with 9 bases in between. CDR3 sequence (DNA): TGTGCCAGCAGTTTCCCAGGGGAGAACACTGAAGCTTTCTTT. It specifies CASSFPGENTEAFF.

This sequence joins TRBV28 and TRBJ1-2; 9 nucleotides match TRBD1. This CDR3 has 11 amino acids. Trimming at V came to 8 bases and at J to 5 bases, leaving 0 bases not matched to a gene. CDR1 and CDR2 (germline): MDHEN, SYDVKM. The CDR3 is CASGTGYGYTF. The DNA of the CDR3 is TGTGCCAGCGGGACAGGGTATGGCTACACCTTC.

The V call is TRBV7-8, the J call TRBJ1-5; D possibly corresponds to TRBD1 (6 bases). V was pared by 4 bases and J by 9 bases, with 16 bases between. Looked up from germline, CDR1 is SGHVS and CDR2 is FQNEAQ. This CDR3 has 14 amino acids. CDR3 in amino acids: CASSSTGTPGPQHF. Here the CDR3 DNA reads TGTGCCAGCAGCTCCACAGGGACCCCCGGGCCCCAGCATTTT.

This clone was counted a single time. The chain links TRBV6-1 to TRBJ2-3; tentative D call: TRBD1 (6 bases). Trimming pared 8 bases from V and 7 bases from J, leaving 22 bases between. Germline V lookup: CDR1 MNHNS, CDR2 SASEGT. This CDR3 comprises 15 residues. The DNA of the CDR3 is TGTGCCAGCCGTAGAAATACCGGGACATCGAATACGCAGTATTTT. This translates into CASRRNTGTSNTQYF.

The CDR3 protein is CASSLEPSARYNEQFF. The DNA for the CDR3 is TGCGCCAGCAGCTTGGAACCTAGCGCGAGATACAATGAGCAGTTCTTC. This sequence joins TRBV5-1 and TRBJ2-1; tentative D call: TRBD2 (6 bases). CDR1 is SGHRS, CDR2 YFSETQ, per germline. The CDR3 sequence is 16 residues long. V lost 0 bases to trimming and J lost 4 bases, with 14 bases between them.

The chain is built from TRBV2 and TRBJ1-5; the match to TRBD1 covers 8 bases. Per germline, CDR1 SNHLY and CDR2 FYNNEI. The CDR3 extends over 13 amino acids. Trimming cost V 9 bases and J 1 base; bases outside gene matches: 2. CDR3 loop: CASQGASNQPQHF. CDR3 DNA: TGTGCCAGTCAGGGGGCAAGCAATCAGCCCCAGCATTTT.

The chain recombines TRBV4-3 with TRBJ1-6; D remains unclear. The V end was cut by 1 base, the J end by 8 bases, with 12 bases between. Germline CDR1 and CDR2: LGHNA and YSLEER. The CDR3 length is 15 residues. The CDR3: CASSQGEGGDSPLHF. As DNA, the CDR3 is TGCGCCAGCAGCCAAGGGGAAGGCGGGGATTCACCCCTCCACTTT.

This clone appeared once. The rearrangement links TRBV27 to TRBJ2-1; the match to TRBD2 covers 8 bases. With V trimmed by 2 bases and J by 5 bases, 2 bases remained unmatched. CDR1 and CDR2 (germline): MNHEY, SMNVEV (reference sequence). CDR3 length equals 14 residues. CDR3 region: CASSLRGRNNEQFF. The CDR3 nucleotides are TGTGCCAGCAGTTTACGCGGGAGGAACAATGAGCAGTTCTTC.

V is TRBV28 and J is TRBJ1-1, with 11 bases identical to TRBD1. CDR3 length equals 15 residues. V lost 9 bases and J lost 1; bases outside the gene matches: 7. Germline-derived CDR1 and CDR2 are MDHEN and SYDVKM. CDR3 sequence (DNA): TGTGCCAGTTCAGGACAGGGGGCGCGGAACACTGAAGCTTTCTTT. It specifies CASSGQGARNTEAFF. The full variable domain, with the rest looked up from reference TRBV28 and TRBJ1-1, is DVKVTQSSRYLVKRTGEKVFLECVQDMDHENMFWYRQDPGLGLRLIYFSYDVKMKEKGDIPEGYSVSREKKERFSLILESASTNQTSMYLCASSGQGARNTEAFFGQGTRLTVV.

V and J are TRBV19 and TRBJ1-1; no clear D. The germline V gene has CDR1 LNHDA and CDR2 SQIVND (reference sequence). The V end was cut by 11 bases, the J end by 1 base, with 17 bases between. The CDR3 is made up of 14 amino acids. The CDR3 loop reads CAGPGWQRNTEAFF. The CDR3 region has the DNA TGTGCCGGACCGGGATGGCAGCGGAACACTGAAGCTTTCTTT. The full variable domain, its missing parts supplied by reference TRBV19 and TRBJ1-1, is DGGITQSPKYLFRKEGQNVTLSCEQNLNHDAMYWYRQDPGQGLRLIYYSQIVNDFQKGDIAEGYSVSREKKESFPLTVTSAQKNPTAFYLCAGPGWQRNTEAFFGQGTRLTVV.

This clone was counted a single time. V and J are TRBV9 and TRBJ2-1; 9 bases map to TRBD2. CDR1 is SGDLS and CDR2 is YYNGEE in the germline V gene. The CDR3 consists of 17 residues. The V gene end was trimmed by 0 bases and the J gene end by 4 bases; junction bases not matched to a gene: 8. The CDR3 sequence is CASSVGGSGRTYNEQFF. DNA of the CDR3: TGTGCCAGCAGCGTAGGAGGTAGCGGGAGAACTTACAATGAGCAGTTCTTC.

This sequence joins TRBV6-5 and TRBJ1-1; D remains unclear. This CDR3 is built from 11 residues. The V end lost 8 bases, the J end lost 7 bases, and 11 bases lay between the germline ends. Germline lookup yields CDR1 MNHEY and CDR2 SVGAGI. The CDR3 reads CASGLTGEAFF. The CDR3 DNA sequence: TGTGCCAGCGGTCTTACGGGTGAAGCTTTCTTT.

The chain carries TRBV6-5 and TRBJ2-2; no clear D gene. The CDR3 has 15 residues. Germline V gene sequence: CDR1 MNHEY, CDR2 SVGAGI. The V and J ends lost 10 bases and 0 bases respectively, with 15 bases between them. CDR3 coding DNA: TGTGCCACACCCCCGAGTCGTTCGAACACCGGGGAGCTGTTTTTT. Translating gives CATPPSRSNTGELFF.

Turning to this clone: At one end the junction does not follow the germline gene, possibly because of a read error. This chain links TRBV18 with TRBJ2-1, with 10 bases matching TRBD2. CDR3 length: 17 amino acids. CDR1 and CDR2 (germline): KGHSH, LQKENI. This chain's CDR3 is CASSPKTSGSSYNEQFF. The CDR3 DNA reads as TGTGCCAGCTCACCGAAGACTAGCGGGTCTTCCTATAATGAGCAGTTCTTC.

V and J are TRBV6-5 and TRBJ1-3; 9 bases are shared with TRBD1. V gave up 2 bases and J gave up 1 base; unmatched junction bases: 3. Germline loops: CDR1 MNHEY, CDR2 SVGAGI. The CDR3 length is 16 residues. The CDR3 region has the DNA TGTGCCAGCAGTTACCACGGGACAGGGTCTGGAAACACCATATATTTT. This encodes CASSYHGTGSGNTIYF.

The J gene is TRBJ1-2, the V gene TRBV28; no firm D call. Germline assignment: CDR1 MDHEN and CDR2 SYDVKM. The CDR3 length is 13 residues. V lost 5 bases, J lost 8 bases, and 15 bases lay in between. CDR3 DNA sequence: TGTGCCAGCAGTGCACGACTCCGAGGGGGCTACACCTTC. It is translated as CASSARLRGGYTF.

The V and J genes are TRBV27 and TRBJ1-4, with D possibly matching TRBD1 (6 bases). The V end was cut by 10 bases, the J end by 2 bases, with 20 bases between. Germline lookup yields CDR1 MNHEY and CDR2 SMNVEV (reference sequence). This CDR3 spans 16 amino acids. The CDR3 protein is CATSSGRGLTNEKLFF. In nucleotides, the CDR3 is TGTGCCACCTCATCGGGCAGGGGCCTGACTAATGAAAAACTGTTTTTT.